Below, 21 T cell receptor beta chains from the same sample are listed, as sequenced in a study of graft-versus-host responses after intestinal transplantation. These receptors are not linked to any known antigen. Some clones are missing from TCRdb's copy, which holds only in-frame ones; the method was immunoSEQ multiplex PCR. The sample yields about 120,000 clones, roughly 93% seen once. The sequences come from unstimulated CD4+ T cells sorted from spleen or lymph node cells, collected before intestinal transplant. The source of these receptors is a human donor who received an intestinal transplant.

Here the CDR3 DNA reads TGTGCCAGCTCACCACAGGAGGGCGGGTACGAGCAGTACTTC. This encodes CASSPQEGGYEQYF. The V call is TRBV18, the J call TRBJ2-5, with a weak D call TRBD2 (6 bases). The J call may be mistaken, given a closer DNA end match to TRBJ2-7. Germline lookup yields CDR1 KGHSH and CDR2 LQKENI. The length of the CDR3 is 14 residues.

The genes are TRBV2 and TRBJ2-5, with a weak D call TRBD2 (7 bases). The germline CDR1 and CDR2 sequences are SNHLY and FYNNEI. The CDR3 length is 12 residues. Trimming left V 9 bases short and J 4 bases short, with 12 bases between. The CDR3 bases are TGTGCCAGTAGGGGGGGGAGAGAGACCCAGTACTTC. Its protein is CASRGGRETQYF. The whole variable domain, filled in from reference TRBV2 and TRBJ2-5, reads EPEVTQTPSHQVTQMGQEVILRCVPISNHLYFYWYRQILGQKVEFLVSFYNNEISEKSEIFDDQFSVERPDGSNFTLKIRSTKLEDSAMYFCASRGGRETQYFGPGTRLLVL.

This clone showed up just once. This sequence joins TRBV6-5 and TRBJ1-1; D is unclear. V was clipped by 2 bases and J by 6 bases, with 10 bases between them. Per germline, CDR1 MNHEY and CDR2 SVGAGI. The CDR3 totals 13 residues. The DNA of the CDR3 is TGTGCCAGCAGTTACGGTCCCGACGCTGAAGCTTTCTTT. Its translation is CASSYGPDAEAFF.

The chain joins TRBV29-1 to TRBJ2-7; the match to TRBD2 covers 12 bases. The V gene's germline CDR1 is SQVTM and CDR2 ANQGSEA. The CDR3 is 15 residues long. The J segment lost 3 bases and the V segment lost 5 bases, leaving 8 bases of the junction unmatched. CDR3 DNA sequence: TGCAGCGTTACCCGCGGACTAGCGGGAATCTACGAGCAGTACTTC. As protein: CSVTRGLAGIYEQYF.

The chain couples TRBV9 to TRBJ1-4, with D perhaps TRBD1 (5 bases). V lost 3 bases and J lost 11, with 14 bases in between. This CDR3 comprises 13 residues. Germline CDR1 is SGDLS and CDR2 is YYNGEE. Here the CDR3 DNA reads TGTGCCAGCAGCGCGATTGGCGAGGGGAAACTGTTTTTT. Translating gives CASSAIGEGKLFF.

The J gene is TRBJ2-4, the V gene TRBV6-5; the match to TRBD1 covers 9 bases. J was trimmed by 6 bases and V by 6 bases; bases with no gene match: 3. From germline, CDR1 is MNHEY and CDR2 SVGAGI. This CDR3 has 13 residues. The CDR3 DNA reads TGTGCCAGCAGAAGACAGGGGGGAAACATTCAGTACTTC. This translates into CASRRQGGNIQYF.

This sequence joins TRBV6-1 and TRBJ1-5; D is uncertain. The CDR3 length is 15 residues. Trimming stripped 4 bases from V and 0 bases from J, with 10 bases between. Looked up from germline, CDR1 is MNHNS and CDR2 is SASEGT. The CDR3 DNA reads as TGTGCCAGCAGTGCCTCAAGTTATAGCAATCAGCCCCAGCATTTT. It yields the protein CASSASSYSNQPQHF.

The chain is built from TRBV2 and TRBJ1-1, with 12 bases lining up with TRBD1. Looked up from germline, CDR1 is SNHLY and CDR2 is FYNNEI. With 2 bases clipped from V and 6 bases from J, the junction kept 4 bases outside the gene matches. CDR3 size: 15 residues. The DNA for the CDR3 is TGTGCCAGCAGTGAAAGGGGACAGGGGGCCGCTGAAGCTTTCTTT. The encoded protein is CASSERGQGAAEAFF.

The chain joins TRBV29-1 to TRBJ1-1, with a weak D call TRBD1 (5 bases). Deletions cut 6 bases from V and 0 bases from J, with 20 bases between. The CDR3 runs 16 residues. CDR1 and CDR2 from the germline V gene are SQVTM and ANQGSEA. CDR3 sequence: CSVSRTGGKMNTEAFF. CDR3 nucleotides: TGCAGCGTAAGCCGGACGGGGGGGAAAATGAACACTGAAGCTTTCTTT.

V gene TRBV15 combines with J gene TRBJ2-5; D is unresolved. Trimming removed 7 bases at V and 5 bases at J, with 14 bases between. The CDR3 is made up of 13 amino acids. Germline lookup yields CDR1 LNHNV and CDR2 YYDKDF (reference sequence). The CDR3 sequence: CATNPRVGETQYF. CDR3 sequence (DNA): TGTGCCACCAATCCAAGGGTCGGGGAGACCCAGTACTTC.

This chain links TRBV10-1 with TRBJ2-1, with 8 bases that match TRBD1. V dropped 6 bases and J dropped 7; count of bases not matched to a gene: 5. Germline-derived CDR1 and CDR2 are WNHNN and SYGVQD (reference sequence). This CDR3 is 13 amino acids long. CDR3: CASRRTGSNEQFF. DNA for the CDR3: TGCGCCAGCAGGAGGACAGGGAGTAATGAGCAGTTCTTC.

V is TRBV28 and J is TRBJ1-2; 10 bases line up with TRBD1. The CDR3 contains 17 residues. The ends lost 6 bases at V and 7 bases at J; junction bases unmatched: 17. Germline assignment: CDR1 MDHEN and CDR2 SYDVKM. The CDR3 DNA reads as TGTGCCAGCAGACTACCCGGGCGGGGGACAGGGGTGTCTGGCTACACCTTC. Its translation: CASRLPGRGTGVSGYTF.

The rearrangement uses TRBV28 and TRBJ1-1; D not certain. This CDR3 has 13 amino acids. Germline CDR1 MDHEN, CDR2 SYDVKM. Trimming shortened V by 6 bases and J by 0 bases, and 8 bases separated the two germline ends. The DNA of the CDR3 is TGTGCCAGCAGCCGACCGATGAACACTGAAGCTTTCTTT. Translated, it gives CASSRPMNTEAFF.

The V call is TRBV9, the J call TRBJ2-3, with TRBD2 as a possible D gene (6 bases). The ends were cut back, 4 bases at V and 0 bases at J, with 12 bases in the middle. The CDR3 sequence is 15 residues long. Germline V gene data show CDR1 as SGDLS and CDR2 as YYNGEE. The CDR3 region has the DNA TGTGCCAGCAGCCGGGGTAGCGGTAGCACAGATACGCAGTATTTT. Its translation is CASSRGSGSTDTQYF.

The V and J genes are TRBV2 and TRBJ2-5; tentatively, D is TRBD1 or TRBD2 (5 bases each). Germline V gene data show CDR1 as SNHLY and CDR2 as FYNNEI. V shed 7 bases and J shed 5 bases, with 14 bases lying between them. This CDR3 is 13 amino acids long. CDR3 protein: CASTRDARETQYF. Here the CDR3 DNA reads TGTGCCAGCACCCGGGACGCTCGGGAGACCCAGTACTTC.

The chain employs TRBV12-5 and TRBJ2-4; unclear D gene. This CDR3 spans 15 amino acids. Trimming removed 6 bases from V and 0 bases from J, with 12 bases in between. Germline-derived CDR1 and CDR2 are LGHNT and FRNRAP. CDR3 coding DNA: TGTGCTAGTGGGTGGGGAAACCTAGCCAAAAACATTCAGTACTTC. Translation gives CASGWGNLAKNIQYF.

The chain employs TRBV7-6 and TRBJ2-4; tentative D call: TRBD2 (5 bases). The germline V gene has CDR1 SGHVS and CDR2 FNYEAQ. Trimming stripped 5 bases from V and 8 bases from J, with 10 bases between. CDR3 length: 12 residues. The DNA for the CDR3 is TGTGCCAGCAGCCCCGGCGGGTACATTCAGTACTTC. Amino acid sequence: CASSPGGYIQYF. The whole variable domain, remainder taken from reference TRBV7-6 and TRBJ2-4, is GAGVSQSPRYKVTKRGQDVALRCDPISGHVSLYWYRQALGQGPEFLTYFNYEAQQDKSGLPNDRFSAERPEGSISTLTIQRTEQRDSAMYRCASSPGGYIQYFGAGTRLSVL.

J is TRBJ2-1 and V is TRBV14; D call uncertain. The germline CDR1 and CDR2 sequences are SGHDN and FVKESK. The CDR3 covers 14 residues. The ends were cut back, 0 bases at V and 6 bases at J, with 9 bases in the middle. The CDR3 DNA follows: TGTGCCAGCAGCCAAGAAAAATCAGGCAATGAGCAGTTCTTC. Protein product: CASSQEKSGNEQFF.

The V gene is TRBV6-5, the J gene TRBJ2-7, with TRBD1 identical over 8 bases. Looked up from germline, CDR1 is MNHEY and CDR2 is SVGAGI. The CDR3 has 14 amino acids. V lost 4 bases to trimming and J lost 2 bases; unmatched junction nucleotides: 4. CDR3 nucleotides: TGTGCCAGCAGTTCCGCGGGACAGGCCTACGAGCAGTACTTC. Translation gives CASSSAGQAYEQYF.

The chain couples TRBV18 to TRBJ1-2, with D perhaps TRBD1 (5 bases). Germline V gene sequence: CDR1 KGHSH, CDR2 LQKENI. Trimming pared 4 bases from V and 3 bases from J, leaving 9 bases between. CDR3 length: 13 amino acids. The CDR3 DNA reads TGTGCCAGCTCACAAAGGGACGACTATGGCTACACCTTC. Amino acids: CASSQRDDYGYTF. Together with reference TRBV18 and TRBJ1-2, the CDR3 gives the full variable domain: NAGVMQNPRHLVRRRGQEARLRCSPMKGHSHVYWYRQLPEEGLKFMVYLQKENIIDESGMPKERFSAEFPKEGPSILRIQQVVRGDSAAYFCASSQRDDYGYTFGSGTRLTVV.

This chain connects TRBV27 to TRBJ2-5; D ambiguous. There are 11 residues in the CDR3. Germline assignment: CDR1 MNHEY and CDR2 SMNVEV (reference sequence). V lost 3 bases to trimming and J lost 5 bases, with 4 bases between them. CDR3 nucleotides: TGTGCCAGCAGTTTGCACGAGACCCAGTACTTC. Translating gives CASSLHETQYF.